A single sample is the source of the 32 T cell receptor beta chains below, sequenced in a study of cytomegalovirus exposure and HLA in healthy donors. Vbeta (60) and Jbeta (13) primers were used in the PCR. TCRdb's copy holds only in-frame clones and misses some; the assay was immunoSEQ multiplex PCR. The sample has 100,000 to 150,000 clones; around 73% are singletons. Input material: PBMCs. These TCRs come from a female donor in good health and CMV-seronegative.

This chain connects TRBV28 to TRBJ1-4; the match to TRBD1 covers 8 bases. The CDR3 runs 16 residues. Germline V gives CDR1 MDHEN, CDR2 SYDVKM. Trimming took 2 bases from V and 7 from J; bases not matched to a gene: 9. This CDR3 is CASSLGTGRGSEKLFF. The CDR3 nucleotides are TGTGCCAGCAGTTTAGGGACAGGCCGGGGGAGTGAAAAACTGTTTTTT.

The chain is built from TRBV25-1 and TRBJ2-2; D gene unclear. V lost 8 bases and J lost 4, with 8 bases in between. The CDR3 runs 12 residues. From germline, CDR1 is MGHDK and CDR2 SYGVNS. The CDR3 region has the DNA TGTGCCAGCCCAGACACCACCGGGGAGCTGTTTTTT. Its protein product is CASPDTTGELFF.

The chain has TRBV20-1 and TRBJ1-2, with D unresolved. CDR3 length equals 10 residues. Trimming shortened V by 6 bases and J by 4 bases, and 6 bases separated the two germline ends. Germline CDR1 and CDR2: DFQATT and SNEGSKA (reference sequence). The CDR3 sequence: CSAGSYGYTF. DNA of the CDR3: TGCAGTGCCGGGAGCTATGGCTACACCTTC.

This chain links TRBV19 with TRBJ1-1; weak D call: TRBD1 (5 bases). The CDR3 is made up of 15 amino acids. Trimming removed 6 bases at V and 0 bases at J, with 14 bases between. Germline lookup yields CDR1 LNHDA and CDR2 SQIVND (reference sequence). Here the CDR3 reads CASSSPDMLNTEAFF. The CDR3 bases are TGTGCCAGTAGCTCCCCGGACATGTTGAACACTGAAGCTTTCTTT. Looking up the rest from reference TRBV19 and TRBJ1-1 gives the full variable domain: DGGITQSPKYLFRKEGQNVTLSCEQNLNHDAMYWYRQDPGQGLRLIYYSQIVNDFQKGDIAEGYSVSREKKESFPLTVTSAQKNPTAFYLCASSSPDMLNTEAFFGQGTRLTVV.

The rearrangement joins TRBV28 to TRBJ2-2; 7 bases line up with TRBD2. In germline, CDR1 is MDHEN, CDR2 SYDVKM. The length of the CDR3 is 16 residues. Trimming took 8 bases from V and 6 from J; bases not matched to a gene: 15. DNA for the CDR3: TGTGCCAGCGGACTAATGGTACGGGCGGGAGCCGGGGAGCTGTTTTTT. It translates to CASGLMVRAGAGELFF.

The table lists this clone with a count of one. The chain is built from TRBV9 and TRBJ1-1; D remains ambiguous. V was cut by 0 bases and J by 3 bases, with 9 bases left in between. CDR1 SGDLS and CDR2 YYNGEE come from the germline V gene. The CDR3 loop spans 14 amino acids. The CDR3, as DNA: TGTGCCAGCAGCGTAGGACGGCGGGACACTGAAGCTTTCTTT. Its protein is CASSVGRRDTEAFF.

This chain joins TRBV9 and TRBJ1-1, with D tentatively TRBD1 (5 bases). Per the germline V gene, CDR1 is SGDLS and CDR2 is YYNGEE. The CDR3 spans 12 residues. The CDR3 DNA reads TGTCGGGCAGGGATGACGAACACTGAAGCTTTCTTT. Its protein product is CRAGMTNTEAFF.

The chain links TRBV29-1 to TRBJ2-1, with D tentatively TRBD1 (5 bases). V shed 4 bases and J shed 7 bases, with 14 bases lying between them. Per germline, CDR1 SQVTM and CDR2 ANQGSEA. The CDR3 spans 13 residues. The CDR3 region is CSVGGADNNEQFF. In DNA form, the CDR3 reads TGCAGCGTTGGGGGCGCCGATAATAATGAGCAGTTCTTC.

With regard to this clone: One end of the junction fails to match germline, which may point to a read error. Here the CDR3 reads CATRDSRGPSDLEIF. CDR3 DNA sequence: TGTGCCACACGGGACAGCCGAGGGCCCTCAGACTTGGAGATCTTC. The chain has TRBV6-5 and TRBJ1-2; 7 nucleotides agree with TRBD1. The CDR3 runs to 15 residues. Germline V gene data show CDR1 as MNHEY and CDR2 as SVGAGI.

This clone was found a few times. The CDR3 is CASSLWGLEYEQYF. The CDR3 DNA reads as TGTGCCAGCAGCTTGTGGGGACTAGAGTACGAGCAGTACTTC. The rearrangement uses TRBV5-4 and TRBJ2-7; the match to TRBD2 covers 8 bases. The CDR3 runs 14 residues. The germline V gene encodes CDR1 SGHNT and CDR2 YYREEE (reference sequence). Trimming removed 1 base from V and 4 bases from J; junction bases left unmatched: 4.

This sequence joins TRBV9 and TRBJ2-5; D might be TRBD2 (6 bases). The CDR3 consists of 18 residues. With 0 bases removed from V and 1 base from J, the gap between germline ends came to 19 bases. Germline V gene lookup returns CDR1 SGDLS and CDR2 YYNGEE. CDR3 sequence: CASSVGSPEREVQETQYF. CDR3 nucleotides: TGTGCCAGCAGCGTAGGATCCCCGGAAAGGGAGGTCCAAGAGACCCAGTACTTC.

The DNA for the CDR3 is TGTGCCAGCAGCAGGGGGACTAGTTCTTACAATGAGCAGTTCTTC. Its protein is CASSRGTSSYNEQFF. The chain is built from TRBV9 and TRBJ2-1, with 8 bases identical to TRBD2. The germline V gene encodes CDR1 SGDLS and CDR2 YYNGEE. CDR3 length equals 15 residues. V was clipped by 4 bases and J by 4 bases; unmatched bases: 7.

This chain uses TRBV28 with TRBJ2-5; TRBD1 agrees at 7 bases. Germline CDR1 and CDR2: MDHEN and SYDVKM. The CDR3 totals 14 residues. V was clipped by 6 bases and J by 6 bases; unmatched bases: 10. In DNA form, the CDR3 reads TGTGCCAGCAGCCCGGGACAGTTTATGAAGACCCAGTACTTC. This sequence encodes CASSPGQFMKTQYF.

The count of this clone is one. The chain recombines TRBV19 with TRBJ1-5; D remains unclear. Germline V gives CDR1 LNHDA, CDR2 SQIVND (reference sequence). Trimming removed 6 bases from V and 2 bases from J, with 20 bases in between. The CDR3 contains 17 residues. The chain's CDR3 is CASRGGKGRVGNQPQHF. CDR3 sequence (DNA): TGTGCCAGTAGAGGCGGGAAGGGAAGGGTCGGCAATCAGCCCCAGCATTTT.

The chain uses TRBV9 and TRBJ1-2, with TRBD1 matching over 9 bases. CDR3 size: 15 residues. CDR1 is SGDLS, CDR2 YYNGEE, per germline. J gave up 6 bases and V 4 bases, and 10 bases lay outside the gene matches. The CDR3 DNA reads TGTGCCAGCAGCCTTCCGGGACAGGGTTGGGATGGCTACACCTTC. It is translated as CASSLPGQGWDGYTF.

V and J are TRBV5-4 and TRBJ1-6; the D is unclear. Germline V lookup: CDR1 SGHNT, CDR2 YYREEE (reference sequence). The CDR3 spans 13 residues. Trimming stripped 5 bases from V and 13 bases from J, with 16 bases between. CDR3 protein: CASRATVRGPLHF. The CDR3 DNA reads TGTGCCAGCAGAGCTACCGTGCGGGGTCCCCTCCACTTT.

The rearrangement links TRBV29-1 to TRBJ1-4; possible D gene TRBD1, 6 bases. Germline values: CDR1 SQVTM, CDR2 ANQGSEA. This CDR3 is 14 amino acids long. Trimming removed 4 bases from V and 3 bases from J, with 12 bases in between. The CDR3 bases are TGCAGCGTTGCGGGGGGCAGGTCTAATGAAAAACTGTTTTTT. Translating it yields CSVAGGRSNEKLFF.

The chain is built from TRBV5-1 and TRBJ1-1, with D possibly matching TRBD1 (6 bases). The CDR3 contains 14 residues. Deletions cut 3 bases from V and 1 base from J, with 10 bases between. Per germline, CDR1 SGHRS and CDR2 YFSETQ. DNA for the CDR3: TGCGCCAGCAGCTGGGGGCCATCGAACACTGAAGCTTTCTTT. Protein: CASSWGPSNTEAFF.

The genes are TRBV9 and TRBJ1-3; maybe TRBD1 (5 bases). The CDR3 consists of 14 residues. The V gene lost 7 bases and the J gene lost 1 base, with 12 bases spanning the gap. Germline CDR1 reads SGDLS; CDR2 reads YYNGEE. The CDR3 spells CASGRGGSGNTIYF. DNA of the CDR3: TGTGCCAGCGGCCGGGGGGGGTCTGGAAACACCATATATTTT. The complete variable domain, with remaining parts taken from reference TRBV9 and TRBJ1-3, reads DSGVTQTPKHLITATGQRVTLRCSPRSGDLSVYWYQQSLDQGLQFLIQYYNGEERAKGNILERFSAQQFPDLHSELNLSSLELGDSALYFCASGRGGSGNTIYFGEGSWLTVV.

The V and J genes are TRBV6-6 and TRBJ1-5; possible D gene TRBD1, 5 bases. Deletions cut 7 bases from V and 5 bases from J, with 15 bases between. CDR3 length: 14 residues. CDR1 is MNHNY and CDR2 is SVGAGI in the germline V gene (reference sequence). CDR3 sequence reads: CASTPGGAYQPQHF. CDR3 in DNA: TGTGCCAGCACCCCAGGCGGGGCCTATCAGCCCCAGCATTTT.

The genes are TRBV2 and TRBJ2-2, with TRBD1 matching over 8 bases. The CDR3 contains 15 residues. The germline gives CDR1 SNHLY, CDR2 FYNNEI. V lost 5 bases to trimming and J lost 7 bases; unmatched junction nucleotides: 9. CDR3 sequence: CASSTQTGVVGELFF. In DNA form, the CDR3 reads TGTGCCAGCAGTACCCAGACAGGGGTGGTCGGGGAGCTGTTTTTT.

This clone was counted once. The chain recombines TRBV30 with TRBJ1-3; weak D call: TRBD1 (5 bases). This CDR3 comprises 14 residues. V lost 5 bases, J lost 2 bases, and 13 bases lay in between. Looked up from germline, CDR1 is GTSNPN and CDR2 is SVGIG (reference sequence). CDR3 protein: CAWSEGAPGNTIYF. Here the CDR3 DNA reads TGTGCCTGGTCGGAAGGGGCTCCTGGAAACACCATATATTTT.

The genes are TRBV11-2 and TRBJ1-2, with 9 bases identical to TRBD1. V gave up 1 base and J gave up 5 bases; unmatched junction bases: 5. The CDR3 totals 15 residues. Per the germline V gene, CDR1 is SGHAT and CDR2 is FQNNGV. For the CDR3, the DNA is TGTGCCAGCAGCTTAGGGGGGACAGGGACTTATGGCTACACCTTC. This translates into CASSLGGTGTYGYTF. Variable domain in full (rest from reference TRBV11-2 and TRBJ1-2): EAGVAQSPRYKIIEKRQSVAFWCNPISGHATLYWYQQILGQGPKLLIQFQNNGVVDDSQLPKDRFSAERLKGVDSTLKIQPAKLEDSAVYLCASSLGGTGTYGYTFGSGTRLTVV.

The chain has TRBV13 and TRBJ2-1, with 8 bases fitting TRBD2. Germline V gene data show CDR1 as PRHDT and CDR2 as FYEKMQ (reference sequence). The CDR3 is 15 amino acids. Trimming at V came to 4 bases and at J to 2 bases, leaving 4 bases not matched to a gene. CDR3: CASSSLGLAYNEQFF. The CDR3 DNA is TGTGCCAGCAGCTCGCTGGGACTAGCCTACAATGAGCAGTTCTTC.

In the case of this clone: The junction does not match germline at one end; this may be a read error. The chain is built from TRBV9 and TRBJ2-3; D is possibly TRBD1 (7 bases). Germline V gene lookup returns CDR1 SGDLS and CDR2 YYNGEE. The CDR3 consists of 16 residues. The CDR3 here is CASSVGTGGGTDTQYF. The CDR3 region has the DNA TGTGCCAGCAGCGTAGGGACAGGAGGGGGCACGGATACGCAGTATTTT.

The V call is TRBV5-1, the J call TRBJ1-4; 8 bases align to TRBD1. Germline CDR1 reads SGHRS; CDR2 reads YFSETQ. The junction had 4 bases not matched to a gene; V was cut back by 0 bases and J by 6 bases. This CDR3 comprises 15 residues. The CDR3 bases are TGCGCCAGCAGCTTGGTACCAGGGGGCGATGAAAAACTGTTTTTT. Encoded protein: CASSLVPGGDEKLFF.

The rearrangement uses TRBV9 and TRBJ1-1; tentatively, D is TRBD1 (6 bases). V lost 2 bases and J 5 bases, leaving 13 bases between the germline ends. CDR1 and CDR2 (germline): SGDLS, YYNGEE. This CDR3 is built from 14 residues. The DNA of the CDR3 is TGTGCCAGCAGCGTCTCACTACAGGGAACTGAAGCTTTCTTT. It encodes CASSVSLQGTEAFF.

This sequence joins TRBV19 and TRBJ1-5; 9 nucleotides line up with TRBD1. The CDR3 runs to 13 residues. The germline gives CDR1 LNHDA, CDR2 SQIVND (reference sequence). V was pared by 10 bases and J by 4 bases, with 5 bases of the junction left unmatched. The DNA of the CDR3 is TGTGCCACCCCCGGACAGGGGAATCAGCCCCAGCATTTT. Translation gives CATPGQGNQPQHF.

CDR3 nucleotide sequence: TGTGCCAGTAGTTGGGACAGTTTTGAAGCTTTCTTT. Residues: CASSWDSFEAFF. The chain is built from TRBV19 and TRBJ1-1; 7 bases match TRBD1. The CDR3 length is 12 residues. CDR1 is LNHDA and CDR2 is SQIVND in the germline V gene (reference sequence). Trimming removed 5 bases from V and 7 bases from J; junction bases left unmatched: 4.

This clone was seen a few times. The CDR3 bases are TGTGCCTGGAGTATAGGGGGGGACTATGGCTACACCTTC. It is translated as CAWSIGGDYGYTF. V and J are TRBV30 and TRBJ1-2; D might be TRBD1 (6 bases). The ends were cut back, 2 bases at V and 3 bases at J, with 10 bases in the middle. The CDR3 covers 13 residues. Germline assignment: CDR1 GTSNPN and CDR2 SVGIG (reference sequence).

The genes are TRBV28 and TRBJ2-7; the D gene is possibly TRBD2 (5 bases). V was shortened by 2 bases and J by 4 bases, with 12 bases between the two germline ends. CDR3 size: 14 residues. Germline V gene sequence: CDR1 MDHEN, CDR2 SYDVKM. The CDR3 loop is CASSLTSSLYEQYF. The CDR3 DNA sequence: TGTGCCAGCAGTTTAACTAGTAGCTTATACGAGCAGTACTTC.

This chain joins TRBV9 and TRBJ2-5; tentatively, D is TRBD2 (5 bases). The CDR3 has 15 amino acids. Trimming cost V 0 bases and J 2 bases, with 11 bases left between them. Per the germline V gene, CDR1 is SGDLS and CDR2 is YYNGEE. This CDR3 reads CASSVASWVQETQYF. The CDR3 coding sequence is TGTGCCAGCAGCGTAGCTAGCTGGGTACAAGAGACCCAGTACTTC.